This passage covers 31 T cell receptor beta chains from one sample sequenced in a study of T cell repertoires in cytomegalovirus infection. Their antigen targets remain unknown. Each CDR3 protein gets one entry after TCRdb re-called the reads with MiXCR. This table has nearly 700,000 distinct CDR3 sequences, roughly 33% appearing once. Sequencing was performed on cultured PBMCs, taken from culture after CMV antigen stimulation. These receptors all stem from a human donor in good health (CMV status not recorded). Some clones in this sample may be carry-over from other donors' samples.

The sample holds one count of this clonotype. V is TRBV7-2 and J is TRBJ2-1; D perhaps matches TRBD2 (6 bases). V gave up 6 bases and J gave up 8 bases, with 11 bases separating them. CDR1 and CDR2 from the germline V gene are SGHTA and FQGNSA. This CDR3 region has 12 residues. The CDR3 region is CASRNRDYEQFF. The CDR3 DNA reads as TGTGCCAGCAGAAACCGGGACTATGAGCAGTTCTTC.

The chain employs TRBV7-8 and TRBJ1-1; TRBD1 matches at 10 bases. The germline V gene encodes CDR1 SGHVS and CDR2 FQNEAQ. This CDR3 contains 17 residues. The V and J ends lost 5 bases and 1 base, in that order; junction bases with no gene match: 10. The CDR3 nucleotides read TGTGCCAGCAGCCCCCGGGACAGGGGAATCAAGAACACTGAAGCTTTCTTT. Its protein is CASSPRDRGIKNTEAFF. The whole variable domain, remainder taken from reference TRBV7-8 and TRBJ1-1, is GAGVSQSPRYKVAKRGQDVALRCDPISGHVSLFWYQQALGQGPEFLTYFQNEAQLDKSGLPSDRFFAERPEGSVSTLKIQRTQQEDSAVYLCASSPRDRGIKNTEAFFGQGTRLTVV.

This clonotype was seen only a few times. The chain couples TRBV6-1 to TRBJ1-3; D is undetermined. V was clipped by 4 bases and J by 2 bases, with 9 bases between them. This CDR3 is 14 amino acids long. Per germline, CDR1 MNHNS and CDR2 SASEGT. The CDR3 coding sequence is TGTGCCAGCAGTGCATGGTCAGCTGGAAACACCATATATTTT. Encoded protein: CASSAWSAGNTIYF.

About this clonotype: Sequence at one end of the junction differs from germline and may be a read error. J is TRBJ2-3 and V is TRBV7-2, with 13 nucleotides matching TRBD2. Per the germline V gene, CDR1 is SGHTA and CDR2 is FQGNSA. This CDR3 has 16 residues. CDR3 nucleotides: TGTGTCAGCAGCCCCCGGACTAGCGGGAGTCACGTTACGCAGTATTTT. Translation gives CVSSPRTSGSHVTQYF.

As regards this clonotype: At one end, the junction sequence differs from germline, possibly due to a read error. The V gene is TRBV6-1, the J gene TRBJ2-7; TRBD2 matches 10 bases. This CDR3 comprises 15 residues. CDR1 and CDR2 from the germline V gene are MNHNS and SASEGT. This chain's CDR3 is CASSWSASGRDLLNF. The CDR3 nucleotides are TGTGCCAGCAGTTGGAGCGCTAGCGGGAGAGACCTCTTGAACTTC.

The chain is built from TRBV15 and TRBJ2-3; possible D gene TRBD1, 5 bases. Germline V lookup: CDR1 LNHNV, CDR2 YYDKDF (reference sequence). This CDR3 spans 13 amino acids. The CDR3 DNA follows: TGTGCATCCGCCTCAGGGATGACAGATACGCAGTATTTT. It is translated as CASASGMTDTQYF.

The chain joins TRBV5-4 to TRBJ2-3; D call uncertain. Germline lookup yields CDR1 SGHNT and CDR2 YYREEE (reference sequence). The CDR3 is 14 amino acids. V lost 4 bases and J lost 1, with 10 bases in between. DNA for the CDR3: TGTGCCAGCAGCCGGACGGTGGGCACAGATACGCAGTATTTT. Its translation: CASSRTVGTDTQYF.

This chain connects TRBV7-9 to TRBJ2-1, with 9 bases matching TRBD2. Germline V CDR1 and CDR2: SEHNR, FQNEAQ (reference sequence). After removal of 6 bases from V and 2 bases from J, the junction contained 14 bases not matched to a gene. The CDR3 is made up of 18 amino acids. The chain's CDR3 is CASSNAAGLATPYNEQFF. In nucleotides, the CDR3 is TGTGCCAGCAGTAACGCTGCGGGACTAGCTACCCCCTACAATGAGCAGTTCTTC.

This clonotype was counted many times. The chain joins TRBV7-2 to TRBJ2-5; D unclear. The V end lost 1 base, the J end lost 5 bases, and 11 bases lay between the germline ends. The CDR3 spans 14 residues. Germline V gives CDR1 SGHTA, CDR2 FQGNSA. For the CDR3, the DNA is TGTGCCAGCAGCTTAGGTGTAGTCACGGAGACCCAGTACTTC. Translation: CASSLGVVTETQYF.

This clonotype was detected once. The CDR3 DNA reads TGTGCCAGCAGTTACGGGACCGCTGGGGGGAACACCATATATTTT. This sequence encodes CASSYGTAGGNTIYF. V gene TRBV6-5 combines with J gene TRBJ1-3, with a tentative D call TRBD1 (5 bases). Germline-derived CDR1 and CDR2 are MNHEY and SVGAGI. This CDR3 comprises 15 residues. With 2 bases removed from V and 7 bases from J, the gap between germline ends came to 15 bases.

To note about this clonotype: A much larger clone lies a single base off, so this may be a read error. The rearrangement links TRBV7-2 to TRBJ1-5; no definite D call. Germline lookup yields CDR1 SGHTA and CDR2 FQGNSA. This CDR3 spans 11 amino acids. In DNA form, the CDR3 reads TGTGCCAGCGGATTGAATCAGCACCAGCATTTT. The encoded protein is CASGLNQHQHF.

To note about this clonotype: The conserved phenylalanine or tryptophan normally closing the CDR3 is absent here, so this likely arose from a read error. The rearrangement joins TRBV7-8 to TRBJ2-3; D gene uncertain. Germline loops: CDR1 SGHVS, CDR2 FQNEAQ. The ends were cut back, 5 bases at V and 5 bases at J, with 8 bases in the middle. CDR3 size: 12 residues. The CDR3 DNA reads as TGTGCCAGCAGCCCATCAAGAGATACGCAGTATGTT. Its protein is CASSPSRDTQYV.

V usage is TRBV20-1 and J usage is TRBJ1-1; D not certain. V was cut by 1 base and J by 7 bases, with 7 bases left in between. CDR1 and CDR2 from the germline V gene are DFQATT and SNEGSKA (reference sequence). The CDR3 extends over 11 amino acids. DNA for the CDR3: TGCAGTGCTAGAGTGGTGAATGAAGCTTTCTTT. Translation gives CSARVVNEAFF.

The V gene is TRBV28, the J gene TRBJ2-3, with 8 bases that match TRBD1. The CDR3 sequence is 16 residues long. Germline trimming cut 6 bases from V and 3 bases from J; bases unmatched to any gene: 11. Germline V CDR1 and CDR2: MDHEN, SYDVKM. The DNA for the CDR3 is TGTGCCAGCAGAATCCCTGGCCAGGGGGCAACAGATACGCAGTATTTT. Translated: CASRIPGQGATDTQYF.

The rearrangement uses TRBV5-5 and TRBJ1-2; unclear D gene. CDR1 is SGHKS and CDR2 is YYEKEE in the germline V gene (reference sequence). The CDR3 spans 16 residues. The germline V and J ends were trimmed by 3 bases and 1 base, with 16 bases remaining between them. The CDR3 DNA is TGTGCCAGCAGCTCCAATGCAGTAGCACTTAACTATGGCTACACCTTC. Protein product: CASSSNAVALNYGYTF.

At least ten counts were recorded for this clonotype. This sequence joins TRBV7-2 and TRBJ2-7, with 10 nucleotides matching TRBD2. The CDR3 has 15 residues. After removal of 5 bases from V and 3 bases from J, the junction contained 7 bases not matched to a gene. Looked up from germline, CDR1 is SGHTA and CDR2 is FQGNSA. The CDR3 is CASSILAGASYEQYF. The CDR3 coding sequence is TGTGCCAGCAGCATCCTAGCGGGGGCTAGCTACGAGCAGTACTTC.

The V gene is TRBV7-2, the J gene TRBJ2-7, with unresolved D. The CDR3 sequence is 17 residues long. In germline, CDR1 is SGHTA, CDR2 FQGNSA. Trimming took off 3 bases at V and 0 bases at J, with 18 bases between the two ends. CDR3 coding DNA: TGTGCCAGCAGCTTCGGTTGGTATAGGCCCACCTCCTACGAGCAGTACTTC. It is translated as CASSFGWYRPTSYEQYF.

V gene TRBV20-1 combines with J gene TRBJ2-7, with D possibly being TRBD2 (5 bases). Trimming shortened V by 1 base and J by 7 bases, and 29 bases separated the two germline ends. The CDR3 runs 18 residues. The germline gives CDR1 DFQATT, CDR2 SNEGSKA (reference sequence). The CDR3 here is CSARADLLRAALVGEQYF. CDR3 nucleotide sequence: TGCAGTGCTAGAGCTGACCTCCTCCGAGCGGCCCTCGTGGGGGAGCAGTACTTC.

There are a few counts of this clonotype. The rearrangement uses TRBV12-3 or TRBV12-4 and TRBJ1-2, with D possibly TRBD1 on 6 matching bases. The CDR3 is made up of 15 amino acids. Deletions cut 5 bases from V and 6 bases from J, with 19 bases between. In nucleotides, the CDR3 is TGTGCCAGCAGTCAGATCGGGGGCTCCTTGGATGGCTACACCTTC. It translates to CASSQIGGSLDGYTF.

In this sample, this clonotype turned up a few times. The gene calls are TRBV6-1 and TRBJ2-3; 8 nucleotides line up with TRBD1. The trim removed 7 bases at V and 6 bases at J, leaving 24 bases unmatched. Per germline, CDR1 MNHNS and CDR2 SASEGT. The CDR3 spans 19 residues. The CDR3 loop reads CASTDRSGAGGARVDTQYF. CDR3 nucleotide sequence: TGTGCCAGCACCGACCGGTCCGGGGCAGGGGGCGCGAGAGTGGATACGCAGTATTTT.

This clonotype was seen only once. V and J are TRBV25-1 and TRBJ1-2, with a possible D match to TRBD1 (5 bases). V lost 3 bases and J lost 4, with 9 bases in between. Germline V gene sequence: CDR1 MGHDK, CDR2 SYGVNS. CDR3 size: 13 residues. The CDR3 reads CASSDPGGYGYTF. CDR3 nucleotide sequence: TGTGCCAGCAGTGATCCTGGGGGCTATGGCTACACCTTC.

The V gene is TRBV2, the J gene TRBJ1-5; 8 bases line up with TRBD1. Germline CDR1 is SNHLY and CDR2 is FYNNEI. V trimming: 7 bases; J trimming: 1 base; junction bases outside the gene matches: 6. The CDR3 spans 15 residues. The CDR3 DNA follows: TGTGCCAGCACCCAGACAGGGGCAAGCAATCAGCCCCAGCATTTT. Amino acid sequence: CASTQTGASNQPQHF.

The chain carries TRBV4-3 and TRBJ2-2; 10 bases agree with TRBD1. This CDR3 has 16 amino acids. Trimming removed 8 bases from V and 2 bases from J; junction bases left unmatched: 8. The germline V gene encodes CDR1 LGHNA and CDR2 YSLEER. Here the CDR3 reads CASRYRTGGNTGELFF. DNA for the CDR3: TGCGCCAGCCGTTACAGGACAGGGGGAAACACCGGGGAGCTGTTTTTT.

This clonotype appeared once. The chain links TRBV19 to TRBJ1-6; D is possibly TRBD1 (5 bases). The V and J ends lost 8 bases and 0 bases respectively, with 11 bases between them. This CDR3 is 15 amino acids long. Germline V gives CDR1 LNHDA, CDR2 SQIVND (reference sequence). In DNA form, the CDR3 reads TGTGCCAGTCCCCACAGGAGCTCCTATAATTCACCCCTCCACTTT. This gives the protein CASPHRSSYNSPLHF.

The rearrangement links TRBV20-1 to TRBJ2-7; no firm D call. V was pared by 0 bases and J by 3 bases, with 9 bases between. Germline CDR1 is DFQATT and CDR2 is SNEGSKA (reference sequence). The CDR3 contains 13 residues. CDR3 protein: CSARDTENYEQYF. Here the CDR3 DNA reads TGCAGTGCTAGAGATACGGAGAACTACGAGCAGTACTTC.

The chain links TRBV7-2 to TRBJ1-4; the D is unclear. The germline V gene has CDR1 SGHTA and CDR2 FQGNSA. The CDR3 sequence is 13 residues long. Trimming took off 2 bases at V and 7 bases at J, with 8 bases between the two ends. The CDR3 is CASSLRRGEKLFF. CDR3 bases: TGTGCCAGCAGCTTAAGGCGCGGTGAAAAACTGTTTTTT.

The rearrangement uses TRBV11-2 and TRBJ2-3; 8 bases are shared with TRBD2. The CDR3 runs 15 residues. Germline V lookup: CDR1 SGHAT, CDR2 FQNNGV. V lost 2 bases, J lost 2 bases, and 3 bases stayed unmatched. Here the CDR3 reads CASSLWRGDTDTQYF. Here the CDR3 DNA reads TGTGCCAGCAGCTTATGGCGGGGGGACACAGATACGCAGTATTTT. The full variable domain, rest sourced from reference TRBV11-2 and TRBJ2-3, is EAGVAQSPRYKIIEKRQSVAFWCNPISGHATLYWYQQILGQGPKLLIQFQNNGVVDDSQLPKDRFSAERLKGVDSTLKIQPAKLEDSAVYLCASSLWRGDTDTQYFGPGTRLTVL.

Only a few counts were recorded for this clonotype. The rearrangement joins TRBV12-3 or TRBV12-4 to TRBJ1-2; D is unclear. Between the trimmed V and J ends, which lost 7 bases and 3 bases, there was a span of 21 bases. This CDR3 region has 16 residues. The CDR3 region has the DNA TGTGCCAGCACCTTACCTTTTCAGGCTCATGACTATGGCTACACCTTC. Encoded protein: CASTLPFQAHDYGYTF.

This clonotype was found once. The V gene is TRBV10-3, the J gene TRBJ2-7; TRBD1 agrees at 9 bases. The J segment lost 5 bases and the V segment lost 11 bases, leaving 13 bases of the junction unmatched. Germline loops: CDR1 ENHRY, CDR2 SYGVKD. The CDR3 spans 14 residues. CDR3 sequence: CAARAGTGLNEQYF. CDR3 sequence (DNA): TGTGCCGCCAGAGCCGGGACAGGGTTAAACGAGCAGTACTTC.

This clonotype occurred a few times. The rearrangement links TRBV6-1 to TRBJ1-2; D uncertain. The CDR3 has 13 amino acids. From germline, CDR1 is MNHNS and CDR2 SASEGT. Deletions cut 7 bases from V and 7 bases from J, with 16 bases between. CDR3 sequence: CASKRKKLGGYTF. CDR3 bases: TGTGCCAGCAAACGGAAGAAATTAGGTGGCTACACCTTC.

This clonotype was picked up a small number of times. This CDR3 reads CASSYPGLAGGTDTQYF. The CDR3 DNA reads as TGTGCCAGCAGTTACCCAGGACTAGCGGGAGGCACAGATACGCAGTATTTT. The chain employs TRBV6-2 or TRBV6-3 and TRBJ2-3; 13 bases align to TRBD2. The trim removed 2 bases at V and 1 base at J, leaving 3 bases unmatched. The CDR3 is 17 amino acids. The germline V gene has CDR1 MNHEY and CDR2 SVGEGT.